This TCR beta chain originates from a study of CD8+ T cells in alopecia areata. About the research overall: Tofacitinib was taken orally by treated patients, and the dose was 5 to 10 mg twice daily.

Trimming shortened V by 3 bases and J by 8 bases, and 5 bases separated the two germline ends. Germline CDR1 reads DFQATT; CDR2 reads SNEGSKA (reference sequence). The CDR3 length is 10 residues. The treatment: oral pan-JAK inhibitor, 5-10 mg twice daily. RNA extraction and reverse transcription yielded cDNA as sequencing template. TCRdb's copy holds only in-frame clones and misses some; the assay was immunoSEQ multiplex PCR. The sample shows 160,000 or so clones, under 70% of them seen only once. The sequencing here drew on CD4+ T cells sorted from blood, taken at week 4, from a patient treated with tofacitinib. The chain carries TRBV20-1 and TRBJ2-1; D might be TRBD1 or TRBD2, each matching 5 bases. This clonotype originated in a human donor with alopecia areata. The CDR3 coding sequence is TGCAGTGCTAGGGGGGATGAGCAGTTCTTC. This sequence encodes CSARGDEQFF.